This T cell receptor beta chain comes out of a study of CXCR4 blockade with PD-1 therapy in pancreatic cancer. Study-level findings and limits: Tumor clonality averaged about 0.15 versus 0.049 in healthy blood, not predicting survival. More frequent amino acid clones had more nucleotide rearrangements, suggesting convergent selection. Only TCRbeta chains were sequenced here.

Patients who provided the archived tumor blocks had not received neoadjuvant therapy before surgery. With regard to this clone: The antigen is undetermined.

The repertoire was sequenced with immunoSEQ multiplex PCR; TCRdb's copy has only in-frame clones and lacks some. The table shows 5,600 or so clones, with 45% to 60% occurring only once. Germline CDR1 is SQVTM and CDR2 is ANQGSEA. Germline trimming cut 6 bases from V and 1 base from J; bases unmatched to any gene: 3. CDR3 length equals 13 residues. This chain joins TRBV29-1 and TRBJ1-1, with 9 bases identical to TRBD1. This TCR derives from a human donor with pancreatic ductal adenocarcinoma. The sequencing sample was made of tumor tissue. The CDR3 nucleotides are TGCAGCGTCTGGACAGGGGCGAACACTGAAGCTTTCTTT. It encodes CSVWTGANTEAFF.